The rows below give T cell receptor beta chains drawn from one sample of a study of tumor-infiltrating lymphocytes in primary liver carcinoma. Each CDR3 protein is one row after TCRdb ran MiXCR on the multiplex PCR reads. The table records over 35,000 distinct CDR3 sequences, around 72% of them present only once. The sequencing sample was made of liver tumor tissue from sampling region 2. The receptors come from a man aged 40-49 years with primary liver carcinoma and hepatitis B virus infection. CDR3s include the opening cysteine and the closing phenylalanine or tryptophan. A D gene is named only where the DNA matches it firmly. Clone sizes are given selectively: once, few, many, or a class where the clone is expanded.

size,V,D,J,DNA,CDR3
many,TRBV14,-,TRBJ2-5,TGTGCCAGCAGCCAAGATCTGGGTTATCAAGAGACCCAGTACTTC,CASSQDLGYQETQYF
many,TRBV10-2,TRBD2,TRBJ2-3,TGCGCCAGCAGTGAGGGAGCGGGAGTTGTTACAGATACGCAGTATTTT,CASSEGAGVVTDTQYF
many,TRBV5-4,TRBD2,TRBJ2-7,TGTGCCAGCAGCCTTCGGACTAGCGGGAGATACGAGCAGTACTTC,CASSLRTSGRYEQYF
-,TRBV14,-,TRBJ2-1,TGTGCCAGCAGTCGTCGGCAGGGGGGCCAGTTAAATGAGCAGTTCTTC,CASSRRQGGQLNEQFF
-,TRBV19,-,TRBJ1-1,TGTGCCAGTAGTACCGGCAGGGCCGGGGAAGCTTTCTTT,CASSTGRAGEAFF
-,TRBV5-1,TRBD2,TRBJ2-1,TGCGCCAGCACCGGACTAGCGGGAGCCCTGGAGCAGTTCTTC,CASTGLAGALEQFF
-,TRBV11-2,TRBD1,TRBJ2-6,TGTGCCAGCGGCATGGGGGGTGACAGGGGCACTTCCCTCTCTGGGGCCAACGTCCTGACTTTC,CASGMGGDRGTSLSGANVLTF
-,TRBV12-3/TRBV12-4,TRBD2,TRBJ2-3,TGTGCCAGGAGCAAAACCCCGGGACTAGCGGGAGGACCAGATACGCGGTATTTT,CARSKTPGLAGGPDTRYF
-,TRBV7-2,TRBD2,TRBJ2-1,TGTGCCAGCAGCGATAGCGGGAGGGCCCTCGGGAATGAGCAGTTCTTC,CASSDSGRALGNEQFF
-,TRBV5-1,-,TRBJ2-3,TGCGCCAGCGATCCTATCGGCCCCACAGATACGCAGTATTTT,CASDPIGPTDTQYF
-,TRBV7-3,-,TRBJ2-3,TGTGCCAGCAGCTTAATCGGGGCGGGAAGGAGCACACATACGCAGTATTTT,CASSLIGAGRSTHTQYF
-,TRBV12-3/TRBV12-4,-,TRBJ2-5,TGTGCCAGCAGTTTGGTACATGGGGAGACCCTGTACTTC,CASSLVHGETLYF
few,TRBV12-5,-,TRBJ2-2,TGTGTTAGTGGTTTGGTACAGGGCGGTGGGGGAAACACCGGGGAGCTGTTTTTT,CVSGLVQGGGGNTGELFF
-,TRBV6-5,-,TRBJ2-1,TGTGCCAGCAGTCGACTAGTGGATTACAGCGAGCAGTTCTTC,CASSRLVDYSEQFF
many,TRBV7-9,TRBD1,TRBJ2-7,TGTGCCAGCAGCACCGGACAGGGTTCGAACGAGCAGTACTTC,CASSTGQGSNEQYF
-,TRBV11-3,-,TRBJ2-1,TGTACCAGCAGCTTAGGCGTACCGGGACTCCCCCACAATGAACAGATCTTC,CTSSLGVPGLPHNEQIF
medium-sized,TRBV4-3,-,TRBJ2-7,TGCGCCAGCAGCCCCAAGGACAGCACCTACGAGCAGTACTTC,CASSPKDSTYEQYF
-,TRBV7-9,TRBD1,TRBJ1-2,TGTGCCAGCAGCTCCAGACCCCAGGGGGGGCGCAATTATGGCCACACCTTC,CASSSRPQGGRNYGHTF
-,TRBV20-1,-,TRBJ2-3,TGCAGTGGGGTTGGCGGAGCTAGCACAGATACGCCGTATTTT,CSGVGGASTDTPYF
-,TRBV12-3/TRBV12-4,-,TRBJ2-1,TGTGCCAGCCCTCTGTACAGGTACAATGAGCAGTTCTTC,CASPLYRYNEQFF
many,TRBV5-5,-,TRBJ2-7,TGTGCCAGCAGCCCAGCGGCAGTTCCCCTCTCCGAGCAGTACTTC,CASSPAAVPLSEQYF
-,TRBV11-1,-,TRBJ2-3,TGTGTCAGCAGCTCTGGGGGAAGCTCTGTTGGAACCTGCACAGATATGCAGTATTTT,CVSSSGGSSVGTCTDMQYF
many,TRBV5-1,TRBD1,TRBJ1-1,TGCGCCAGCACCCAAGGGGGCGCATATACTGAAGCTTTCTTT,CASTQGGAYTEAFF
-,TRBV4-1,-,TRBJ1-1,TGCGCCAGCAGCCAAGTAAACTCGGGCACTGAGACTTTCTTT,CASSQVNSGTETFF
few,TRBV6-1,-,TRBJ2-6,TGTGCCAGCAGTGAGCAGCCCAAGGCTGGGGCCAACGTCCTGTCTTTC,CASSEQPKAGANVLSF
-,TRBV6-1,-,TRBJ2-4,TGTGCCAGCAGCGGAGCCTTATTCGGGGTAGCCACAAACATTCAGTACTTT,CASSGALFGVATNIQYF
-,TRBV6-6,-,TRBJ2-3,TGTGCCAGCAGACTGCAGGGTACTGGCGGTCTCACAGATACGCAGTATTTT,CASRLQGTGGLTDTQYF
few,TRBV29-1,-,TRBJ2-5,TGCAGCGCTGGTGTTTCCGGTGAGACCCAGTACTTC,CSAGVSGETQYF